The subject of this entry is one T cell receptor (beta chain). This table comes from immunoSEQ multiplex PCR, and its TCRdb copy is limited to in-frame clones, with some not included. Among about 200,000 clones listed, 80% to 90% were seen once. This CDR3 has 15 amino acids. With V trimmed by 4 bases and J by 9 bases, 8 bases remained unmatched. Germline loops: CDR1 SGHTA, CDR2 FQGTGA. The record originates from a study of blood T cell repertoires in COVID-19. The receptor was isolated from a man older than 75 with acute or convalescent COVID-19. Input material: peripheral blood. J is TRBJ2-1 and V is TRBV7-3; 11 bases align to TRBD2. The CDR3 nucleotides are TGTGCCAGCAGCTCCCAGACTAGCGGGATAGGTGAGCAGTTCTTC. It is translated as CASSSQTSGIGEQFF.